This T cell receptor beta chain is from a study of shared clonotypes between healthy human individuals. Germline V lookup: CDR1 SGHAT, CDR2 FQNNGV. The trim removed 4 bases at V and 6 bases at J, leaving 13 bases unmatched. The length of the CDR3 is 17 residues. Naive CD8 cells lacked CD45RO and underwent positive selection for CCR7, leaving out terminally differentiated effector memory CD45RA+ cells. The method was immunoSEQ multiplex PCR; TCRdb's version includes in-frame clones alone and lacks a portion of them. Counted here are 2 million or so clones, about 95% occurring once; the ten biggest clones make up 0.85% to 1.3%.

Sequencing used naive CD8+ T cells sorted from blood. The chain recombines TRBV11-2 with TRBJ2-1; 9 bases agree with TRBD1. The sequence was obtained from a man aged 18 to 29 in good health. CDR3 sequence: CASSSGQGISEVNEQFF. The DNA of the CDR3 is TGTGCCAGCAGCTCCGGACAGGGGATTTCTGAGGTCAATGAGCAGTTCTTC.